Described below is a single T cell receptor (beta chain) sequence and its context. The antigen is unknown. The PCR had 60 Vbeta and 13 Jbeta primers. Method: immunoSEQ multiplex PCR; TCRdb's copy keeps in-frame clones and lacks some. The sample lists about 130,000 clones, about 81% occurring once. This CDR3 is built from 14 residues. The germline gives CDR1 SGHVS, CDR2 FNYEAQ. V was pared by 1 base and J by 7 bases, with 5 bases of the junction left unmatched. The data stem from a study of cytomegalovirus exposure and HLA in healthy donors. Study results and caveats: Near-uniform donor sequencing depth was presumed by presence/absence analyses. HLA restriction was apparent for most CMV-associated TCR beta chains in a later analysis. The investigators catalogued 160 or so TCR beta chains as cytomegalovirus-associated.

The sample consisted of PBMCs. This chain connects TRBV7-6 to TRBJ2-7; TRBD1 matches at 9 bases. This receptor was taken from a woman in her 40s in good health and CMV-seropositive. The CDR3: CASSLEDRGREQYF. Written as DNA, the CDR3 is TGTGCCAGCAGCTTAGAGGACAGGGGAAGGGAGCAGTACTTC.